One and the same sample provided the 15 T cell receptor beta chains below, sequenced in a study of blood T cell repertoires in COVID-19. Using immunoSEQ multiplex PCR, the repertoire was profiled, and TCRdb retains in-frame clones only, with some absent. This table holds roughly 170,000 clones, 75% to 80% found once. Material: peripheral blood. The receptor set was obtained from a woman in her sixties or seventies with acute or convalescent COVID-19.

This clone was seen once. This chain joins TRBV2 and TRBJ1-5, with 12 bases matching TRBD1. The CDR3 covers 15 residues. The ends lost 4 bases at V and 6 bases at J; junction bases unmatched: 4. The germline V gene has CDR1 SNHLY and CDR2 FYNNEI. The CDR3 DNA sequence: TGTGCCAGCAGTGGGGGGACAGGGGGCACTCAGCCCCAGCATTTT. Translating it yields CASSGGTGGTQPQHF. Variable domain in full (rest from reference TRBV2 and TRBJ1-5): EPEVTQTPSHQVTQMGQEVILRCVPISNHLYFYWYRQILGQKVEFLVSFYNNEISEKSEIFDDQFSVERPDGSNFTLKIRSTKLEDSAMYFCASSGGTGGTQPQHFGDGTRLSIL.

V is TRBV5-8 and J is TRBJ1-2; no reliable D call. CDR3 length: 12 amino acids. The germline gives CDR1 SGHTS, CDR2 YDEGEE. V was cut by 5 bases and J by 3 bases, with 8 bases left in between. The CDR3: CASRPGYYGYTF. CDR3 coding DNA: TGTGCCAGCAGACCGGGGTACTATGGCTACACCTTC.

The V call is TRBV11-2, the J call TRBJ1-2; TRBD1 matches 7 bases. This CDR3 contains 14 residues. Germline V lookup: CDR1 SGHAT, CDR2 FQNNGV. Germline trimming cut 3 bases from V and 3 bases from J; bases unmatched to any gene: 4. The CDR3 DNA reads TGTGCCAGCAGCTTCAGGGGGGCGGACTATGGCTACACCTTC. Its protein is CASSFRGADYGYTF.

The chain couples TRBV24-1 to TRBJ1-1; TRBD1 matches 7 bases. Germline CDR1 KGHDR, CDR2 SFDVKD. CDR3 length: 13 residues. V shed 4 bases, J shed 10 bases, and the junction held 8 bases outside the gene matches. The CDR3 protein is CATSELTQGRAFF. The CDR3 DNA reads as TGTGCCACCAGTGAGCTAACACAGGGGCGAGCTTTCTTT.

The chain uses TRBV5-1 and TRBJ2-3; 10 bases are a match to TRBD2. V dropped 8 bases and J dropped 1; count of bases not matched to a gene: 7. Germline loops: CDR1 SGHRS, CDR2 YFSETQ. The length of the CDR3 is 15 residues. The chain's CDR3 is CASLFGTSGTDTQYF. The CDR3 DNA sequence: TGCGCCAGTCTTTTCGGGACTAGCGGCACAGATACGCAGTATTTT.

The genes are TRBV4-2 and TRBJ2-2, with a tentative D call TRBD2 (6 bases). The CDR3 extends over 17 amino acids. Trimming removed 0 bases from V and 4 bases from J, with 15 bases in between. Germline CDR1 LGHNA, CDR2 YNFKEQ. In nucleotides, the CDR3 is TGTGCCAGCAGCCAAGATAGTACTAGCCGAGTCACCGGGGAGCTGTTTTTT. This gives the protein CASSQDSTSRVTGELFF.

The chain is built from TRBV20-1 and TRBJ1-5, with D hard to call. The CDR3 loop spans 13 amino acids. V was cut by 3 bases and J by 7 bases, with 13 bases left in between. Germline V lookup: CDR1 DFQATT, CDR2 SNEGSKA (reference sequence). For the CDR3, the DNA is TGCAGTGCTAGTGAGGGCCTCAGGCAGCCCCAGCATTTT. Translated: CSASEGLRQPQHF.

This rearrangement joins TRBV5-1 to TRBJ1-2; D is unclear. CDR1 and CDR2 (germline): SGHRS, YFSETQ. The CDR3 totals 14 residues. The germline V and J ends were trimmed by 0 bases and 4 bases, with 10 bases remaining between them. CDR3 DNA sequence: TGCGCCAGCAGCTTGGCCCCAGTCCCCTATGGCTACACCTTC. Amino acids: CASSLAPVPYGYTF.

The chain has TRBV24-1 and TRBJ2-1; maybe TRBD2 (7 bases). CDR1 KGHDR and CDR2 SFDVKD come from the germline V gene. The V gene lost 4 bases and the J gene lost 4 bases, with 10 bases spanning the gap. CDR3 size: 14 residues. The CDR3 DNA sequence: TGTGCCACCAGTGAAGGGGGGGGGTACAATGAGCAGTTCTTC. Its translation is CATSEGGGYNEQFF.

J is TRBJ1-1 and V is TRBV5-4, with a weak D call TRBD1 (6 bases). Germline CDR1 is SGHNT and CDR2 is YYREEE (reference sequence). This CDR3 spans 14 amino acids. Between the trimmed V and J ends, which lost 5 bases and 3 bases, there was a span of 14 bases. The CDR3, as DNA: TGTGCCAGCAGTTTACAGGGTCGGGACACTGAAGCTTTCTTT. Its protein is CASSLQGRDTEAFF.

The DNA of the CDR3 is TGCGCCAGCAGCTTGGGACAGGGGGGCACCTACGAGCAGTACTTC. Its protein is CASSLGQGGTYEQYF. This sequence joins TRBV5-1 and TRBJ2-7; TRBD1 matches 9 bases. This CDR3 has 15 residues. Germline assignment: CDR1 SGHRS and CDR2 YFSETQ. The J segment lost 2 bases and the V segment lost 0 bases, leaving 3 bases of the junction unmatched.

This clone turned up a few times. The genes are TRBV28 and TRBJ1-1, with 9 bases matching TRBD1. The V segment lost 2 bases and the J segment 3 bases; nucleotides outside the gene matches: 4. CDR1 is MDHEN, CDR2 SYDVKM, per germline. This CDR3 has 15 amino acids. CDR3 in amino acids: CASSLGTGLDTEAFF. CDR3 DNA: TGTGCCAGCAGTTTAGGGACAGGGTTGGACACTGAAGCTTTCTTT.

This clone has more than one count but fewer than ten. V and J are TRBV30 and TRBJ2-7; TRBD1 agrees at 8 bases. Germline values: CDR1 GTSNPN, CDR2 SVGIG (reference sequence). This CDR3 comprises 12 residues. The V and J ends lost 7 bases and 0 bases, in that order; junction bases with no gene match: 2. CDR3 residues: CAFRGLSYEQYF. For the CDR3, the DNA is TGTGCCTTCAGGGGGCTCTCCTACGAGCAGTACTTC.

The chain combines TRBV3-1 (or the pseudogene TRBV3-2) with TRBJ1-1, with D unresolved. The CDR3 has 13 amino acids. Germline loops: CDR1 LGHDT, CDR2 YNNKEL (reference sequence). Trimming removed 4 bases at V and 3 bases at J, with 9 bases between. The CDR3 region has the DNA TGTGCCAGCAGCCTTATCGGGGACACTGAAGCTTTCTTT. It yields the protein CASSLIGDTEAFF.

This clone has a handful of counts. The chain combines TRBV7-2 with TRBJ2-7; 9 bases line up with TRBD1. Looked up from germline, CDR1 is SGHTA and CDR2 is FQGNSA. The V and J ends lost 1 base and 3 bases, in that order; junction bases with no gene match: 7. This CDR3 comprises 16 residues. CDR3 in amino acids: CASSLGPGTGNYEQYF. CDR3 nucleotide sequence: TGTGCCAGCAGCTTAGGCCCCGGGACAGGGAACTACGAGCAGTACTTC.